Below, one T cell receptor (beta chain) is given with its context. Its specificity is unknown. Trimming removed 6 bases from V and 1 base from J; junction bases left unmatched: 9. Germline loops: CDR1 MRHNA, CDR2 SNTAGT. CDR3 length: 17 amino acids. This entry comes from a study of vaccination effects on CD4 cells after COVID-19. The overall study: Post-vaccine sampling occurred a median 72 days after the second dose. The study's findings and limits: Cross-reactivity toward common cold coronaviruses was confined to only 1 of 255 vaccine-induced clones in healthy vaccinees.

Repertoires were generated with immunoSEQ multiplex PCR, while TCRdb's copy carries only in-frame clones and drops some. The sample yields about 61,000 clones, 55% to 85% seen once. Antigen-specific CD4+ T cell clonotypes were called by their expansion after viral peptide-pool culture in ViraFEST. Culture lasted under 13 days before CD4+ T cell isolation. Of the BNT162b2 and mRNA-1273 vaccines, participants received two doses of one or the other. Wells containing 1.5 million to 2.5 million PBMC each were cultured with around 9.1 IU/ml IL-2 and 10 ug/ml peptides. Specimen: CD4+ T cells from PBMCs cultured with HCoV-229E spike peptides, collected after COVID-19 vaccination. V and J are TRBV6-4 and TRBJ1-5; 10 bases align to TRBD1. The receptor was isolated from a human donor who received a COVID-19 vaccine. In DNA form, the CDR3 reads TGTGCCAGCAGGCCGGGACAGGGGCCCTCGAGCAATCAGCCCCAGCATTTT. Its translation: CASRPGQGPSSNQPQHF.